Listed below are T cell receptor beta chains from one sample, sequenced in a study of T cells in Graves' hyperthyroidism and ophthalmopathy. TCRdb reanalysed the multiplex PCR reads using MiXCR and keeps one entry per CDR3 protein. The repertoire holds 480,000 or so distinct CDR3 sequences, with around 50% as singletons. Sequenced input: peripheral blood or thyroid tissue (not recorded which). Every receptor here comes from an adult woman with Graves' disease, either hyperthyroidism or ophthalmopathy (not recorded which). CDR3s include the opening cysteine and the closing phenylalanine or tryptophan. The order of the fields is clone size, J gene, D gene, V gene, CDR3 protein, CDR3 DNA. The D gene is left open where the match is weak. Size is omitted from some rows. Given values are once, few, many or a class for expanded clones.

size: -; J: TRBJ1-6; D: -; V: TRBV5-5; CDR3: CASSPGGAYNSPLHF; DNA: TGTGCCAGCAGCCCGGGAGGTGCCTATAATTCACCCCTCCACTTT
size: few; J: TRBJ1-1; D: -; V: TRBV6-2/TRBV6-3; CDR3: CASRSGTENTEAFF; DNA: TGTGCCAGCAGGTCCGGGACCGAGAACACTGAAGCTTTCTTT
size: -; J: TRBJ1-2; D: TRBD1; V: TRBV5-1; CDR3: CASSFGQGAVGYTF; DNA: TGCGCCAGCAGCTTTGGACAGGGGGCGGTTGGCTACACCTTC
size: many; J: TRBJ1-2; D: TRBD1; V: TRBV4-1; CDR3: CASSPFGTGGYGYTF; DNA: TGCGCCAGCAGCCCGTTCGGGACAGGAGGCTATGGCTACACCTTC
size: -; J: TRBJ2-7; D: TRBD2; V: TRBV29-1; CDR3: CSFDSGSFEQYF; DNA: TGCAGCTTCGATAGCGGGAGTTTCGAGCAGTACTTC
size: few; J: TRBJ1-6; D: -; V: TRBV29-1; CDR3: CSVRFDGSNSPLHF; DNA: TGCAGCGTCAGATTCGACGGGAGTAATTCACCCCTCCACTTT
size: few; J: TRBJ1-4; D: -; V: TRBV14; CDR3: CASSQRDMKLFF; DNA: TGTGCCAGCAGCCAACGGGATATGAAACTGTTTTTT
size: -; J: TRBJ2-7; D: -; V: TRBV10-2; CDR3: CASSETDEQYF; DNA: TGCGCCAGCAGTGAAACAGACGAGCAGTACTTC
size: -; J: TRBJ1-6; D: -; V: TRBV12-3/TRBV12-4; CDR3: CASSSSRNQPLHF; DNA: TGTGCCAGCAGTTCGTCACGCAATCAGCCCCTCCACTTT
size: few; J: TRBJ1-5; D: TRBD1; V: TRBV29-1; CDR3: CSVEFGTGNQPQHF; DNA: TGCAGCGTTGAATTCGGGACAGGGAATCAGCCCCAGCATTTT
size: -; J: TRBJ1-5; D: TRBD1; V: TRBV15; CDR3: CATSTETGANQPQHF; DNA: TGTGCCACCAGCACCGAGACAGGGGCCAATCAGCCCCAGCATTTT
size: -; J: TRBJ1-2; D: -; V: TRBV20-1; CDR3: CSAHSRDTSGDDGYTF; DNA: TGCAGTGCCCATAGTCGGGACACTTCCGGGGACGATGGCTACACCTTC
size: -; J: TRBJ1-6; D: TRBD1; V: TRBV20-1; CDR3: CSARVGAFPTGPAAPLHF; DNA: TGCAGTGCTAGAGTCGGGGCGTTTCCGACAGGGCCTGCAGCACCCCTCCACTTT
size: -; J: TRBJ2-7; D: TRBD1; V: TRBV7-8; CDR3: CASSKTTGAEQYF; DNA: TGTGCCAGCAGCAAAACTACAGGGGCCGAGCAGTACTTC
size: -; J: TRBJ1-2; D: TRBD1; V: TRBV15; CDR3: CATSRDLGDSALEDGYTF; DNA: TGTGCCACCAGCAGAGATCTCGGGGACAGTGCATTAGAGGATGGCTACACCTTC
size: -; J: TRBJ2-5; D: TRBD2; V: TRBV5-4; CDR3: CASSSTSGRDWETQYF; DNA: TGTGCCAGCAGCTCAACTAGCGGGAGGGACTGGGAGACCCAGTACTTC
size: -; J: TRBJ1-5; D: TRBD1; V: TRBV20-1; CDR3: CSARLGQGLNQPQHF; DNA: TGCAGTGCTAGGCTGGGACAGGGCCTCAATCAGCCCCAGCATTTT
size: many; J: TRBJ1-6; D: -; V: TRBV14; CDR3: CASNFRDKNSPLHF; DNA: TGTGCCAGCAACTTCCGGGACAAAAATTCACCCCTCCACTTT
size: few; J: TRBJ2-7; D: -; V: TRBV10-2; CDR3: CASSENKPYEQYF; DNA: TGCGCCAGCAGTGAGAACAAGCCCTACGAGCAGTACTTC
size: many; J: TRBJ1-5; D: -; V: TRBV29-1; CDR3: CSVRNSNQPQHF; DNA: TGCAGCGTTCGGAATAGCAATCAGCCCCAGCATTTT
size: -; J: TRBJ2-5; D: TRBD1; V: TRBV11-2; CDR3: CASSSTGTGQETQYF; DNA: TGTGCCAGCAGCTCCACCGGGACAGGCCAAGAGACCCAGTACTTC
size: -; J: TRBJ2-7; D: TRBD1; V: TRBV12-3/TRBV12-4; CDR3: CASSVGQGGVYEQYF; DNA: TGTGCCAGCAGCGTGGGACAGGGGGGTGTCTACGAGCAGTACTTC
size: many; J: TRBJ1-4; D: -; V: TRBV14; CDR3: CASSPRTTNEKLFF; DNA: TGTGCCAGCTCACCGCGGACTACTAATGAAAAACTGTTTTTT
size: few; J: TRBJ1-1; D: TRBD1; V: TRBV3-1; CDR3: CASSRMTGVTEAFF; DNA: TGTGCCAGCAGCCGGATGACAGGGGTAACTGAAGCTTTCTTT
size: -; J: TRBJ2-7; D: TRBD2; V: TRBV7-9; CDR3: CASTPPSLAGTYEQYF; DNA: TGTGCCAGCACCCCGCCTTCTCTAGCGGGGACCTACGAGCAGTACTTC
size: -; J: TRBJ2-2; D: -; V: TRBV7-2; CDR3: CASILGGGSLFTGELFF; DNA: TGTGCCAGCATCCTAGGAGGGGGCTCGTTGTTCACCGGGGAGCTGTTTTTT
size: -; J: TRBJ2-5; D: TRBD1; V: TRBV24-1; CDR3: CATSDTGQYQETQYF; DNA: TGTGCCACCAGTGATACGGGACAGTACCAAGAGACCCAGTACTTC
size: -; J: TRBJ1-2; D: -; V: TRBV29-1; CDR3: CTARGRNYGYTF; DNA: TGCACCGCCCGCGGGCGTAACTATGGCTACACCTTC
size: -; J: TRBJ1-1; D: -; V: TRBV25-1; CDR3: CASSVRGGMNTEAFF; DNA: TGTGCCAGCAGCGTCCGGGGTGGCATGAACACTGAAGCTTTCTTT
size: -; J: TRBJ1-2; D: -; V: TRBV25-1; CDR3: CASSAKQGSYGYTF; DNA: TGTGCCAGCAGTGCAAAACAGGGCAGTTATGGCTACACCTTC
size: -; J: TRBJ1-1; D: -; V: TRBV6-1; CDR3: CASSQDPAGGLEAFF; DNA: TGTGCCAGCAGCCAAGATCCGGCAGGTGGGCTTGAAGCTTTCTTT
size: once; J: TRBJ2-7; D: -; V: TRBV20-1; CDR3: CSAHWDEDYEQYF; DNA: TGCAGTGCCCACTGGGACGAGGACTACGAGCAGTACTTC
size: many; J: TRBJ1-2; D: TRBD1; V: TRBV7-9; CDR3: CASRWGTGESYTF; DNA: TGTGCCAGCAGATGGGGGACAGGGGAGAGCTACACCTTC
size: -; J: TRBJ2-5; D: -; V: TRBV10-3; CDR3: CAISESTGRETQYF; DNA: TGTGCCATCAGTGAGTCGACGGGGAGAGAGACCCAGTACTTC
size: many; J: TRBJ1-1; D: -; V: TRBV4-1; CDR3: CASRLTTNTEAFF; DNA: TGCGCCAGCAGACTCACGACAAACACTGAAGCTTTCTTT